Sequencing of this T cell receptor beta chain was carried out in a study of blood T cell repertoires in COVID-19. Study in general: Sources were T cells, B-cell-depleted T cells, or PBMCs; the material itself was cDNA or gDNA.

The V gene lost 5 bases and the J gene lost 5 bases, with 8 bases spanning the gap. The length of the CDR3 is 12 residues. Germline V gene lookup returns CDR1 SGHTA and CDR2 FQGNSA. Source study methods: Reference gene primer amplification in the assay estimated nucleated cell counts. Assay used: immunoSEQ multiplex PCR; TCRdb lists only in-frame clones, some missing. That table is the source of V, J and clone size, and D and trimming were worked out from the DNA. The sample records tens of thousands of clones, 88% being singletons. This clonotype originated in a woman aged 80 or over with acute or convalescent COVID-19. This chain connects TRBV7-2 to TRBJ2-3, with a possible D match to TRBD1 (7 bases). The sample taken for sequencing was peripheral blood. CDR3 sequence: CASSQGGDTQYF. CDR3 bases: TGTGCCAGCAGCCAGGGGGGAGATACGCAGTATTTT.